This TCR beta chain was identified during a study of tumor-infiltrating lymphocytes in oesophageal squamous cell carcinoma. The CDR3 contains 14 residues. CDR1 and CDR2 from the germline V gene are SGHTA and FQGTGA. TCRdb used MiXCR to reprocess the PCR reads, holding one entry per CDR3 protein. The sample holds about 20,000 distinct CDR3 sequences, 35% to 50% seen once. The source of this sequence is a male donor with esophageal squamous cell carcinoma. Specimen: esophageal tumor tissue. The chain couples TRBV7-3 to TRBJ2-7; no firm D call. The DNA end lines up better with TRBJ2-5; the J call may be wrong. The CDR3 is CASSLGSGQETQYF. The CDR3 DNA sequence: TGTGCCAGCAGCTTAGGTTCGGGCCAAGAGACCCAGTACTTC.